The clone carrying this TCR beta chain has just one count. This record comes from a study of blood T cell repertoires in COVID-19. Produced via immunoSEQ multiplex PCR; TCRdb's table is partial and in-frame only. The sample yields 130,000 to 150,000 clones, 87% seen once. V lost 5 bases to trimming and J lost 6 bases, with 10 bases between them. Germline CDR1 is DFQATT and CDR2 is SNEGSKA (reference sequence). The CDR3 has 11 amino acids. This chain links TRBV20-1 with TRBJ1-1; perhaps TRBD1 as D (5 bases). Sequencing used peripheral blood. The source of this sequence is a woman aged 50 to 60 with active or convalescent COVID-19. The CDR3 DNA sequence: TGCAGTGCTCGGCGGGGGGCTGAAGCTTTCTTT. It yields the protein CSARRGAEAFF.